This passage covers 30 T cell receptor beta chains from one sample sequenced in a study of cytomegalovirus exposure and HLA in healthy donors. 13 Jbeta primers and 60 Vbeta primers were used for the PCR. The method was immunoSEQ multiplex PCR; TCRdb's version includes in-frame clones alone and lacks a portion of them. The table has under 150,000 clones, 81% seen once; the top ten hold around 0.7%. Sequences were obtained from PBMCs. Receptors originate from a young man in good health and CMV-seronegative.

The V call is TRBV30, the J call TRBJ1-2, with D possibly matching TRBD1 (5 bases). Germline CDR1 GTSNPN, CDR2 SVGIG (reference sequence). Deletions cut 5 bases from V and 5 bases from J, with 15 bases between. The CDR3 has 13 amino acids. The CDR3 coding sequence is TGTGCCTGGGGGGACGGGGCGGGATATGGCTACACCTTC. Encoded protein: CAWGDGAGYGYTF.

The chain is built from TRBV2 and TRBJ1-5, with D possibly being TRBD1 (6 bases). CDR3 length: 15 residues. CDR1 is SNHLY, CDR2 FYNNEI, per germline. V lost 5 bases to trimming and J lost 2 bases, with 13 bases between them. The CDR3 coding sequence is TGTGCCAGCAGTCTTACAGGGTCCCGCAATCAGCCCCAGCATTTT. This codes for CASSLTGSRNQPQHF.

This sequence joins TRBV25-1 and TRBJ2-5; D is uncertain. The J call is in doubt because the DNA end fits TRBJ2-7 better. In germline, CDR1 is MGHDK, CDR2 SYGVNS. The CDR3 sequence is 11 residues long. The CDR3 protein is CASSLYNEQYF. The CDR3 nucleotides are TGTGCCAGCAGCCTGTATAACGAGCAGTACTTC.

This rearrangement joins TRBV4-2 to TRBJ1-5; 8 bases map to TRBD1. The CDR3 contains 16 residues. Germline V gene sequence: CDR1 LGHNA, CDR2 YNFKEQ. J was trimmed by 3 bases and V by 3 bases; bases with no gene match: 7. CDR3 nucleotides: TGTGCCAGCAGCCACACAGGGGGTGAGAACAATCAGCCCCAGCATTTT. This encodes CASSHTGGENNQPQHF.

This clone was recorded once. This chain connects TRBV2 to TRBJ1-3; TRBD1 matches at 8 bases. Germline-derived CDR1 and CDR2 are SNHLY and FYNNEI. The CDR3 covers 16 residues. J gave up 0 bases and V 4 bases, and 5 bases lay outside the gene matches. The CDR3 is CASSVGQASSGNTIYF. DNA for the CDR3: TGTGCCAGCAGTGTGGGACAGGCGAGCTCTGGAAACACCATATATTTT.

The rearrangement joins TRBV6-5 to TRBJ1-1; no clear D. Trimming took 4 bases from V and 0 from J, leaving 12 bases between them. CDR1 and CDR2 from the germline V gene are MNHEY and SVGAGI. This CDR3 contains 15 residues. The CDR3 nucleotides read TGTGCCAGCAGTTCCCCAGCGGGGATGAACACTGAAGCTTTCTTT. Its protein product is CASSSPAGMNTEAFF.

The J gene is TRBJ1-5, the V gene TRBV5-1; D uncertain. This CDR3 is built from 17 residues. V dropped 0 bases and J dropped 4 bases, with 17 bases sitting between them. Germline lookup yields CDR1 SGHRS and CDR2 YFSETQ. The CDR3 sequence: CASSLGPVVNSNQPQHF. The CDR3 coding sequence is TGCGCCAGCAGCTTGGGTCCGGTGGTGAACTCAAATCAGCCCCAGCATTTT.

The rearrangement uses TRBV2 and TRBJ1-2; 9 nucleotides align to TRBD1. The CDR3 contains 13 residues. Trimming removed 6 bases from V and 7 bases from J; junction bases left unmatched: 6. Germline CDR1 SNHLY, CDR2 FYNNEI. For the CDR3, the DNA is TGTGCCAGCAGGAACAGGGGGCTTGGTGGCTACACCTTC. Its protein product is CASRNRGLGGYTF.

The table lists this clone with a few counts. The chain has TRBV30 and TRBJ2-5; maybe TRBD2 (5 bases). The CDR3 runs 13 residues. Germline V gene lookup returns CDR1 GTSNPN and CDR2 SVGIG (reference sequence). The V gene lost 5 bases and the J gene lost 5 bases, with 15 bases spanning the gap. DNA of the CDR3: TGTGCCTGGGACCGGGGTCTAAGGGAGACCCAGTACTTC. The encoded protein is CAWDRGLRETQYF.

V and J are TRBV18 and TRBJ1-6; maybe TRBD1 (5 bases). The germline gives CDR1 KGHSH, CDR2 LQKENI. The CDR3 runs to 16 residues. Trimming stripped 1 base from V and 6 bases from J, with 13 bases between. The CDR3: CASSPLGTGGNSPLHF. CDR3 sequence (DNA): TGTGCCAGCTCACCACTTGGAACAGGTGGTAATTCACCCCTCCACTTT.

The chain uses TRBV27 and TRBJ1-6, with TRBD1 matching over 8 bases. The germline V gene has CDR1 MNHEY and CDR2 SMNVEV (reference sequence). V shed 5 bases and J 9 bases; nucleotides not matched to a gene: 9. This CDR3 contains 15 residues. In DNA, the CDR3 is TGTGCCAGCAGTACCCTCGGACAGGGTGCTTCACCCCTCCACTTT. Its translation: CASSTLGQGASPLHF.

V gene TRBV6-1 combines with J gene TRBJ1-5, with 7 nucleotides matching TRBD1. V lost 4 bases and J lost 3; bases outside the gene matches: 6. In germline, CDR1 is MNHNS, CDR2 SASEGT. The CDR3 sequence is 15 residues long. DNA for the CDR3: TGTGCCAGCAGTGTAACAGGGGTTTTCAATCAGCCCCAGCATTTT. Protein: CASSVTGVFNQPQHF.

This chain joins TRBV7-8 and TRBJ2-3; 9 bases map to TRBD1. This CDR3 comprises 15 residues. With 2 bases clipped from V and 4 bases from J, the junction kept 4 bases outside the gene matches. Germline CDR1 SGHVS, CDR2 FQNEAQ. CDR3 protein: CASSLRDRDPDTQYF. CDR3 bases: TGTGCCAGCAGCTTAAGGGACAGGGACCCAGATACGCAGTATTTT. Full variable domain (remainder filled in from reference TRBV7-8 and TRBJ2-3): GAGVSQSPRYKVAKRGQDVALRCDPISGHVSLFWYQQALGQGPEFLTYFQNEAQLDKSGLPSDRFFAERPEGSVSTLKIQRTQQEDSAVYLCASSLRDRDPDTQYFGPGTRLTVL.

The chain links TRBV18 to TRBJ1-4; 9 bases align to TRBD1. The CDR3 is 15 residues long. Trimming took 2 bases from V and 8 from J; bases not matched to a gene: 6. The germline gives CDR1 KGHSH, CDR2 LQKENI. The CDR3 nucleotides are TGTGCCAGCTCACCATTGGGACAGGGAGGAGAAAAACTGTTTTTT. It codes for CASSPLGQGGEKLFF.

This chain links TRBV7-2 with TRBJ2-5, with 8 bases lining up with TRBD2. V dropped 2 bases and J dropped 5; count of bases not matched to a gene: 7. The CDR3 is 15 residues long. Germline CDR1 reads SGHTA; CDR2 reads FQGNSA. CDR3: CASSLTGGPVETQYF. CDR3 DNA: TGTGCCAGCAGCTTAACGGGGGGGCCGGTTGAGACCCAGTACTTC.

The V gene is TRBV5-1, the J gene TRBJ1-2, with 9 bases identical to TRBD1. Per the germline V gene, CDR1 is SGHRS and CDR2 is YFSETQ. The ends lost 2 bases at V and 6 bases at J; junction bases unmatched: 8. The CDR3 has 15 residues. The DNA for the CDR3 is TGCGCCAGCAGCTTCTTCAGGACAGGGGAGGATGGCTACACCTTC. Translating gives CASSFFRTGEDGYTF. Full variable domain (rest looked up from reference TRBV5-1 and TRBJ1-2): KAGVTQTPRYLIKTRGQQVTLSCSPISGHRSVSWYQQTPGQGLQFLFEYFSETQRNKGNFPGRFSGRQFSNSRSEMNVSTLELGDSALYLCASSFFRTGEDGYTFGSGTRLTVV.

This chain links TRBV13 with TRBJ1-2, with D unclear. Trimming stripped 2 bases from V and 8 bases from J, with 21 bases between. CDR1 and CDR2 from the germline V gene are PRHDT and FYEKMQ (reference sequence). The CDR3 totals 16 residues. CDR3 loop: CASSLPSSDLLLGYTF. The CDR3 DNA reads TGTGCCAGCAGCTTACCGAGCAGCGACCTTTTATTAGGCTACACCTTC.

Comments on this clone: A read error may produce the germline difference seen at one junction end. This CDR3 reads CAWSVSDQEAQYF. The CDR3 nucleotides read TGTGCCTGGAGTGTATCCGACCAAGAGGCCCAGTACTTC. This chain uses TRBV30 with TRBJ2-5, with no clear D. This CDR3 region has 13 residues. Germline loops: CDR1 GTSNPN, CDR2 SVGIG (reference sequence). The full variable domain, completed using reference TRBV30 and TRBJ2-5, is SQTIHQWPATLVQPVGSPLSLECTVEGTSNPNLYWYRQAAGRGLQLLFYSVGIGQISSEVPQNLSASRPQDRQFILSSKKLLLSDSGFYLCAWSVSDQEAQYFGPGTRLLVL.

This chain connects TRBV2 to TRBJ2-1; 8 nucleotides line up with TRBD2. The trim removed 6 bases at V and 5 bases at J, leaving 9 bases unmatched. Germline V gene data show CDR1 as SNHLY and CDR2 as FYNNEI. The CDR3 runs 15 residues. The CDR3 protein is CASRRSSGLNNEQFF. CDR3 coding DNA: TGTGCCAGCAGGCGCTCTAGCGGGCTAAACAATGAGCAGTTCTTC.

The rearrangement joins TRBV28 to TRBJ1-4; 9 bases agree with TRBD1. Germline trimming cut 8 bases from V and 3 bases from J; bases unmatched to any gene: 10. Germline V CDR1 and CDR2: MDHEN, SYDVKM. The CDR3 is made up of 16 amino acids. The CDR3 region has the DNA TGTGCCAGCGCAACGGGACAGGGTTCAGCTAATGAAAAACTGTTTTTT. Translated: CASATGQGSANEKLFF.

The J gene is TRBJ2-1, the V gene TRBV4-3; D is undetermined. Germline V CDR1 and CDR2: LGHNA, YSLEER. V lost 0 bases and J 13 bases, leaving 16 bases between the germline ends. The CDR3 spans 14 residues. The CDR3 sequence: CASSQDLESIFQFF. CDR3 coding DNA: TGCGCCAGCAGCCAAGATTTGGAGAGCATCTTCCAGTTCTTC.

This sequence joins TRBV13 and TRBJ1-6; D uncertain. This CDR3 spans 14 amino acids. Trimming shortened V by 4 bases and J by 8 bases, and 12 bases separated the two germline ends. Per the germline V gene, CDR1 is PRHDT and CDR2 is FYEKMQ (reference sequence). This chain's CDR3 is CASSSGTTDSPLHF. The DNA of the CDR3 is TGTGCCAGCAGCTCGGGAACTACTGATTCACCCCTCCACTTT. Filled out from reference TRBV13 and TRBJ1-6, the complete variable domain reads AAGVIQSPRHLIKEKRETATLKCYPIPRHDTVYWYQQGPGQDPQFLISFYEKMQSDKGSIPDRFSAQQFSDYHSELNMSSLELGDSALYFCASSSGTTDSPLHFGNGTRLTVT.

Written as DNA, the CDR3 is TGTGCCAGCAGTTTATCGGCAGGGCAAGAGACCCAGTACTTC. This gives the protein CASSLSAGQETQYF. This chain uses TRBV27 with TRBJ2-5; D may be TRBD1 (5 bases). CDR1 and CDR2 (germline): MNHEY, SMNVEV (reference sequence). The V gene lost 0 bases and the J gene lost 2 bases, with 7 bases spanning the gap. This CDR3 contains 14 residues.

The chain employs TRBV11-2 and TRBJ1-1; D unclear. The CDR3 contains 15 residues. Trimming shortened V by 2 bases and J by 6 bases, and 16 bases separated the two germline ends. Germline CDR1 SGHAT, CDR2 FQNNGV. The CDR3 here is CASSLTDYRAAEAFF. The CDR3 nucleotides read TGTGCCAGCAGCTTAACGGACTACCGGGCTGCTGAAGCTTTCTTT.

The CDR3 region is CASSQDLVQETQYF. CDR3 nucleotides: TGCGCCAGCAGCCAAGATCTAGTCCAAGAGACCCAGTACTTC. The J gene is TRBJ2-5, the V gene TRBV4-1, with no clear D. The CDR3 has 14 amino acids. The germline V and J ends were trimmed by 0 bases and 1 base, with 6 bases remaining between them. Germline V gives CDR1 MGHRA, CDR2 YSYEKL.

This chain connects TRBV28 to TRBJ1-1, with D perhaps TRBD1 (5 bases). CDR1 MDHEN and CDR2 SYDVKM come from the germline V gene. The CDR3 runs to 13 residues. V was cut by 4 bases and J by 6 bases, with 12 bases left in between. DNA of the CDR3: TGTGCCAGCAGTTCACCCAGGGTTCCTGAAGCTTTCTTT. It is translated as CASSSPRVPEAFF.

The chain recombines TRBV19 with TRBJ1-2; 7 nucleotides line up with TRBD1. Germline loops: CDR1 LNHDA, CDR2 SQIVND (reference sequence). The ends lost 1 base at V and 5 bases at J; junction bases unmatched: 7. The CDR3 covers 15 residues. The CDR3 coding sequence is TGTGCCAGTAGTATAGGATCTGGGGACAGTTATGGCTACACCTTC. Translating gives CASSIGSGDSYGYTF.

The gene calls are TRBV5-1 and TRBJ2-7; D gene unclear. This CDR3 spans 11 amino acids. Trimming cost V 5 bases and J 4 bases, with 7 bases left between them. The germline CDR1 and CDR2 sequences are SGHRS and YFSETQ. CDR3 in amino acids: CASSGAYEQYF. The CDR3 DNA is TGCGCCAGCAGTGGAGCTTACGAGCAGTACTTC.

V usage is TRBV9 and J usage is TRBJ1-4; TRBD1 might be the D (5 bases). V lost 1 base, J lost 8 bases, and 15 bases lay in between. The CDR3 is 15 residues long. CDR1 SGDLS and CDR2 YYNGEE come from the germline V gene. The CDR3 DNA follows: TGTGCCAGCAGCGTAAGGGGTGGGCAGAACGAAAAACTGTTTTTT. Translating gives CASSVRGGQNEKLFF. Looking up the rest from reference TRBV9 and TRBJ1-4 gives the full variable domain: DSGVTQTPKHLITATGQRVTLRCSPRSGDLSVYWYQQSLDQGLQFLIQYYNGEERAKGNILERFSAQQFPDLHSELNLSSLELGDSALYFCASSVRGGQNEKLFFGSGTQLSVL.

The rearrangement uses TRBV7-9 and TRBJ2-7; D is uncertain. The CDR3 has 15 residues. Germline V CDR1 and CDR2: SEHNR, FQNEAQ (reference sequence). V lost 5 bases to trimming and J lost 3 bases, with 17 bases between them. CDR3 sequence (DNA): TGTGCCAGCAGCATACTAACGACGGGTTACTACGAGCAGTACTTC. Its translation: CASSILTTGYYEQYF.